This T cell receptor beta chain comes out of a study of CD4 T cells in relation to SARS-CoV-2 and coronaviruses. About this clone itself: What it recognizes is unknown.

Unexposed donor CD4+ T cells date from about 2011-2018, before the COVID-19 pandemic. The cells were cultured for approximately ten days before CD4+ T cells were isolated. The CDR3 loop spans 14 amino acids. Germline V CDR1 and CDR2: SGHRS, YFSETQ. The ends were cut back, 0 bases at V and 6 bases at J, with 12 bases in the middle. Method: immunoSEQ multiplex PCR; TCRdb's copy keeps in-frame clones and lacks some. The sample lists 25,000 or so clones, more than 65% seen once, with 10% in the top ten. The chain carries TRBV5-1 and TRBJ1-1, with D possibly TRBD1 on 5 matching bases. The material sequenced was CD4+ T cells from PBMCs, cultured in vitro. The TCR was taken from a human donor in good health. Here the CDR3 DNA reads TGCGCCAGCAGCTTGGACAGGCCTTCGGCTGAAGCTTTCTTT. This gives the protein CASSLDRPSAEAFF.